This entry features one T cell receptor (beta chain) sequence. This sample stems from a study of blood T cell repertoires in COVID-19. The repertoire was sequenced with immunoSEQ multiplex PCR; TCRdb's copy has only in-frame clones and lacks some. The data contain fewer than 130,000 clones, under 75% of them singletons. The sample comprised peripheral blood. This receptor was identified in a woman aged 55-70 years with acute or convalescent COVID-19.

The CDR3 nucleotides are TGTGCCAGCATGTTGGGGGGCACCGGGGAGCTGTTTTTT. The encoded protein is CASMLGGTGELFF. This rearrangement joins TRBV3-1 (or the pseudogene TRBV3-2) to TRBJ2-2, with D maybe TRBD2 (6 bases). The V and J ends lost 7 bases and 4 bases respectively, with 10 bases between them. Per germline, CDR1 LGHDT and CDR2 YNNKEL (reference sequence). The CDR3 is 13 amino acids.